This record looks at one T cell receptor (beta chain) sequence and its context. This sample was included in a study of blood T cell repertoires in COVID-19. The CDR3 spans 15 residues. Germline V CDR1 and CDR2: MGHRA, YSYEKL. Trimming stripped 7 bases from V and 5 bases from J, with 15 bases between. Repertoires were generated with immunoSEQ multiplex PCR, while TCRdb's copy carries only in-frame clones and drops some. The sample lists over 45,000 clones, about 88% seen once, with approximately 45% in the top ten. The sample consisted of peripheral blood. This chain uses TRBV4-1 with TRBJ1-6; the D gene is possibly TRBD1 (6 bases). The origin of this receptor is a woman aged 55-70 years with COVID-19, enrolled during active disease. The CDR3 region has the DNA TGCGCCAGCAACCATCGGGACACCAATAATTCACCCCTCCACTTT. This translates into CASNHRDTNNSPLHF.